This is a list of T cell receptor beta chains from one sample in a study of cytomegalovirus exposure and HLA in healthy donors. This table comes from immunoSEQ multiplex PCR, and its TCRdb copy is limited to in-frame clones, with some not included. The sample holds about 160,000 clones. Specimen: PBMCs. The receptors derive from a man under 40 in good health and CMV-seronegative. Each CDR3 is given with its conserved first and last residue. The order of the fields is J gene, V gene, D gene, CDR3 protein, CDR3 DNA. The D gene is left open where the match is weak.

J: TRBJ2-7; V: TRBV28; D: TRBD1; CDR3: CASSGQPGQGRYEQYF; DNA: TGTGCCAGCAGTGGGCAACCGGGACAGGGTCGTTACGAGCAGTACTTC
J: TRBJ2-1; V: TRBV5-5; D: -; CDR3: CASSLMTGLDEQFF; DNA: TGTGCCAGCAGCCTGATGACAGGCTTGGATGAGCAGTTCTTC
J: TRBJ1-2; V: TRBV6-6; D: -; CDR3: CASSYGPLPSYGHTF; DNA: TGTGCCAGCAGTTACGGACCGCTCCCTAGCTATGGCCACACCTTC
J: TRBJ2-7; V: TRBV29-1; D: -; CDR3: CSVTRTDSYEQYF; DNA: TGCAGCGTAACCCGGACAGACTCCTACGAGCAGTACTTC
J: TRBJ2-1; V: TRBV5-6; D: TRBD1; CDR3: CASSARQGGLVEQFF; DNA: TGTGCCAGCAGCGCGAGACAGGGGGGATTGGTTGAGCAGTTCTTC
J: TRBJ1-2; V: TRBV11-2; D: -; CDR3: CASSPGGYGYTF; DNA: TGTGCCAGCAGCCCCGGAGGCTATGGCTACACCTTC
J: TRBJ1-5; V: TRBV10-2; D: -; CDR3: CASSETGLGNQPQHF; DNA: TGCGCCAGCAGTGAGACAGGGTTGGGCAATCAGCCCCAGCATTTT
J: TRBJ2-1; V: TRBV29-1; D: -; CDR3: CSVTHSPISSYNEQFF; DNA: TGCAGCGTAACCCACTCTCCTATTAGCTCCTACAATGAGCAGTTCTTC
J: TRBJ1-2; V: TRBV18; D: -; CDR3: CASSRPGNYGYTF; DNA: TGTGCCAGCTCACGGCCGGGGAACTATGGCTACACCTTC
J: TRBJ2-1; V: TRBV6-5; D: -; CDR3: CASRAAVSSYNEQFF; DNA: TGTGCCAGCAGAGCAGCGGTGAGCTCCTACAATGAGCAGTTCTTC
J: TRBJ2-7; V: TRBV5-6; D: TRBD2; CDR3: CASSSLGSGIVGEQYF; DNA: TGTGCCAGCAGCTCCCTTGGTAGCGGGATCGTAGGGGAGCAGTACTTC
J: TRBJ2-3; V: TRBV29-1; D: TRBD2; CDR3: CSVEGRADTQYF; DNA: TGCAGCGTTGAGGGGAGGGCAGATACGCAGTATTTT
J: TRBJ2-1; V: TRBV28; D: -; CDR3: CASSTRDSSYNEQFF; DNA: TGTGCCAGCAGTACGAGGGACTCTTCCTACAATGAGCAGTTCTTC
J: TRBJ2-1; V: TRBV2; D: -; CDR3: CASSFRLSEQFF; DNA: TGTGCCAGCAGCTTCAGGTTAAGTGAGCAGTTCTTC
J: TRBJ2-2; V: TRBV19; D: TRBD1; CDR3: CAGERDRRAGELFF; DNA: TGTGCCGGCGAGAGGGACAGGCGGGCCGGGGAGCTGTTTTTT
J: TRBJ1-1; V: TRBV7-2; D: -; CDR3: CASSYTSGTEAFF; DNA: TGTGCCAGCAGCTATACCAGCGGCACTGAAGCTTTCTTT
J: TRBJ1-1; V: TRBV11-2; D: -; CDR3: CASSLVLFKSDTEAFF; DNA: TGTGCCAGCAGCTTAGTTCTTTTTAAGAGTGACACTGAAGCTTTCTTT
J: TRBJ2-1; V: TRBV9; D: TRBD2; CDR3: CASRASGSSYNEQFF; DNA: TGTGCCAGCAGAGCTAGCGGGAGCTCCTACAATGAGCAGTTCTTC
J: TRBJ1-1; V: TRBV28; D: -; CDR3: CASSLPGLIAFF; DNA: TGTGCCAGCAGTTTACCGGGATTGATAGCTTTCTTT
J: TRBJ2-1; V: TRBV6-1; D: -; CDR3: CASRTGHSYNEQFF; DNA: TGTGCCAGCAGGACGGGACATTCCTACAATGAGCAGTTCTTC
J: TRBJ1-1; V: TRBV5-1; D: -; CDR3: CASSLGVLGGTEAFF; DNA: TGCGCCAGCAGCTTGGGCGTCTTAGGGGGCACTGAAGCTTTCTTT
J: TRBJ2-7; V: TRBV30; D: -; CDR3: CAWSASYEQYF; DNA: TGTGCCTGGAGTGCCTCCTACGAGCAGTACTTC
J: TRBJ2-1; V: TRBV6-5; D: TRBD2; CDR3: CASSHGLVNEQFF; DNA: TGTGCCAGCAGTCACGGACTAGTCAATGAGCAGTTCTTC
J: TRBJ2-5; V: TRBV11-2; D: -; CDR3: CASSSLRQRATEETQYF; DNA: TGTGCCAGCAGCTCCCTTCGACAGCGCGCTACTGAAGAGACCCAGTACTTC
J: TRBJ1-2; V: TRBV9; D: -; CDR3: CASSVEGNYGYTF; DNA: TGTGCCAGCAGCGTAGAGGGGAACTATGGCTACACCTTC
J: TRBJ2-7; V: TRBV9; D: TRBD1; CDR3: CASSVGTGSSYEQYF; DNA: TGTGCCAGCAGCGTGGGGACAGGGAGCTCCTACGAGCAGTACTTC
J: TRBJ2-3; V: TRBV4-3; D: -; CDR3: CASSLKGGSRADTQYF; DNA: TGCGCCAGCAGCCTAAAGGGGGGGAGTAGGGCAGATACGCAGTATTTT
J: TRBJ1-1; V: TRBV7-8; D: -; CDR3: CASSPLRDTEAFF; DNA: TGTGCCAGCAGCCCCCTGCGAGACACTGAAGCTTTCTTT
J: TRBJ2-5; V: TRBV6-1; D: TRBD1; CDR3: CASSELTRVGQGTQYF; DNA: TGTGCCAGCAGTGAATTAACAAGGGTGGGACAGGGGACCCAGTACTTC
J: TRBJ1-3; V: TRBV7-2; D: -; CDR3: CASSLAPGTIQSGNTIYF; DNA: TGTGCCAGCAGCTTAGCCCCCGGGACAATTCAATCTGGAAACACCATATATTTT
J: TRBJ2-3; V: TRBV5-1; D: -; CDR3: CASSPGTTTSTDTQYF; DNA: TGCGCCAGCAGCCCCGGGACAACCACTAGCACAGATACGCAGTATTTT
J: TRBJ2-7; V: TRBV9; D: TRBD2; CDR3: CASSVGTSGVYEQYF; DNA: TGTGCCAGCAGCGTAGGGACTAGCGGAGTCTACGAGCAGTACTTC